These 8 T cell receptor beta chains came from one sample sequenced in a study of CD8 T cells in Susac syndrome. RNA was extracted with the RNeasy kit, and a quantity of roughly 0.5 to 1 ug was reverse transcribed using random hexamers. TCRdb reanalysed the immunoSEQ multiplex PCR reads using MiXCR and keeps one entry per CDR3 protein. The sample includes over 130,000 distinct CDR3 sequences, 95% of them seen just once. Material: CD4+ T cells from PBMCs. These receptors all stem from a human donor with Susac syndrome.

The chain couples TRBV7-9 to TRBJ2-5; D remains unclear. V shed 5 bases and J shed 5 bases, with 9 bases lying between them. The CDR3 is 12 amino acids. Germline-derived CDR1 and CDR2 are SEHNR and FQNEAQ (reference sequence). CDR3 in DNA: TGTGCCAGCAGCCCGGATTGGGAGACCCAGTACTTC. Encoded protein: CASSPDWETQYF.

The chain combines TRBV12-5 with TRBJ2-1, with TRBD2 matching over 11 bases. The CDR3 spans 15 residues. Germline CDR1 and CDR2: LGHNT and FRNRAP. With V trimmed by 1 base and J by 6 bases, 2 bases remained unmatched. Written as DNA, the CDR3 is TGTGCTAGTGGTTTGGGACTAGCGGGAAGCAATGAGCAGTTCTTC. Residues: CASGLGLAGSNEQFF.

The CDR3 region has the DNA TGTGCCAGTAATAAAGACAGGGCCAGCAATCAGCCCCAGCATTTT. Protein sequence: CASNKDRASNQPQHF. The chain couples TRBV19 to TRBJ1-5; 7 positions match TRBD1. With 7 bases clipped from V and 1 base from J, the junction kept 7 bases outside the gene matches. The germline CDR1 and CDR2 sequences are LNHDA and SQIVND (reference sequence). CDR3 length: 15 residues.

The chain has TRBV30 and TRBJ2-7; 9 positions agree with TRBD1. Trimming took 6 bases from V and 4 from J; bases not matched to a gene: 4. The germline gives CDR1 GTSNPN, CDR2 SVGIG (reference sequence). This CDR3 is built from 12 residues. The DNA of the CDR3 is TGTGCCTGCTGGGACAGGGAATACGAGCAGTACTTC. Protein: CACWDREYEQYF.

This clonotype has just one count. The chain uses TRBV2 and TRBJ2-7; D perhaps matches TRBD2 (5 bases). This CDR3 is built from 14 residues. Germline V CDR1 and CDR2: SNHLY, FYNNEI. The V end lost 3 bases, the J end lost 6 bases, and 15 bases lay between the germline ends. The CDR3 loop reads CASSEVHSAGEQYF. The CDR3 DNA is TGTGCCAGCAGTGAGGTCCATTCGGCGGGCGAGCAGTACTTC.

There are a few counts of this clonotype. V and J are TRBV18 and TRBJ2-3; 7 bases map to TRBD1. J gave up 2 bases and V 3 bases, and 2 bases lay outside the gene matches. From germline, CDR1 is KGHSH and CDR2 LQKENI. This CDR3 spans 14 amino acids. DNA for the CDR3: TGTGCCAGCTCACCGGGGACAGTCACAGATACGCAGTATTTT. Its translation is CASSPGTVTDTQYF.

The chain employs TRBV9 and TRBJ2-1; TRBD2 matches 8 bases. CDR1 and CDR2 (germline): SGDLS, YYNGEE. V dropped 0 bases and J dropped 7; count of bases not matched to a gene: 6. CDR3 length: 15 amino acids. This chain's CDR3 is CASSVGSSGGNEQFF. The CDR3 DNA reads as TGTGCCAGCAGCGTAGGGTCGTCGGGAGGGAATGAGCAGTTCTTC.

This clonotype was seen a single time. The rearrangement uses TRBV28 and TRBJ1-6; D is unresolved. V was shortened by 7 bases and J by 10 bases, with 8 bases between the two germline ends. The CDR3 consists of 11 residues. From germline, CDR1 is MDHEN and CDR2 SYDVKM. CDR3 nucleotides: TGTGCCAGCACTAGCGGCTCACCCCTCCACTTT. It yields the protein CASTSGSPLHF.